Below, 2 T cell receptor beta chains from the same sample are listed, as sequenced in a study of shared clonotypes between healthy human individuals (TCRdb year 2020). The receptor library was made with the immunoSEQ multiplex PCR assay. Here the immuneACCESS table is served through TCRdb, limited to in-frame sequences with V and J called. Missing clones are a known gap in these copies; in checked studies unresolved V genes cover under half, and the rest lacks a known reason. The sample table lists some 1.5 million clones, around 98% of them with a count of one. The top ten constitute roughly 0.42% of the sample. Sequenced material: naive CD4+ T cells sorted from blood. The cell subset or site label corresponds to: CD45RA+ positively selected. All receptors derive from a man between 25 and 39 years old in good health.

The V and J genes are TRBV4-1 and TRBJ1-2; weak D call: TRBD1 (5 bases). The CDR3 totals 15 residues. The germline CDR1 and CDR2 sequences are MGHRA and YSYEKL. The V end lost 0 bases, the J end lost 4 bases, and 12 bases lay between the germline ends. The CDR3 protein is CASSQEIGAPYGYTF. The CDR3 region has the DNA TGCGCCAGCAGCCAAGAGATCGGGGCCCCCTATGGCTACACCTTC.

The chain's CDR3 is CASSRARGLRSGANVLTF. CDR3 bases: TGTGCCAGCAGTCGCGCCAGGGGGTTACGTTCTGGGGCCAACGTCCTGACTTTC. The chain has TRBV7-9 and TRBJ2-6; 7 nucleotides align to TRBD1. From germline, CDR1 is SEHNR and CDR2 FQNEAQ (reference sequence). The CDR3 is made up of 18 amino acids. The ends lost 6 bases at V and 1 base at J; junction bases unmatched: 12. The whole variable domain, remainder taken from reference TRBV7-9 and TRBJ2-6, is DTGVSQNPRHKITKRGQNVTFRCDPISEHNRLYWYRQTLGQGPEFLTYFQNEAQLEKSRLLSDRFSAERPKGSFSTLEIQRTEQGDSAMYLCASSRARGLRSGANVLTFGAGSRLTVL.